This TCR beta chain was identified in a study of T-cell reconstitution after alpha-beta-depleted transplantation in children. This clonotype was seen many times. The V gene lost 0 bases and the J gene lost 8 bases, with 10 bases spanning the gap. Looked up from germline, CDR1 is LNHNV and CDR2 is YYDKDF (reference sequence). There are 13 residues in the CDR3. Preparation of the TCRbeta library used unique molecular identifiers. TCRdb reprocessed the PCR reads via MiXCR and lists one record per CDR3 protein. Of 200,000 to 300,000 distinct CDR3 sequences in the sample, more than 20% were seen once. The specimen comprised PBMCs, sampled before TCRalphabeta/CD19-depleted stem cell transplant. The V call is TRBV15, the J call TRBJ1-2; D uncertain. This TCR was sampled from a girl aged 2-10 years with Fanconi anemia, due to receive a stem cell transplant. DNA of the CDR3: TGTGCCACCAGCAGAGAGGGAGGACGCGGCTACACCTTC. It yields the protein CATSREGGRGYTF. The full variable domain, with the rest looked up from reference TRBV15 and TRBJ1-2, is DAMVIQNPRYQVTQFGKPVTLSCSQTLNHNVMYWYQQKSSQAPKLLFHYYDKDFNNEADTPDNFQSRRPNTSFCFLDIRSPGLGDTAMYLCATSREGGRGYTFGSGTRLTVV.